Below, 16 T cell receptor beta chains from the same sample are listed, as sequenced in a study of blood T cell repertoires in COVID-19. Here immunoSEQ multiplex PCR was the method, and the copy in TCRdb shows in-frame clones only, minus some. The sample lists about 310,000 clones, 89% occurring once. The sample consisted of PBMCs or T cells enriched from blood (not recorded which). These receptors were taken from a man in his 60s who had recovered from COVID-19.

The V gene is TRBV28, the J gene TRBJ2-5; D may be TRBD1 (5 bases). The CDR3 runs to 15 residues. V lost 3 bases and J lost 3, with 14 bases in between. Germline values: CDR1 MDHEN, CDR2 SYDVKM. This CDR3 is CASSLSRVAKETQYF. The CDR3 bases are TGTGCCAGCAGTTTGTCCAGGGTGGCCAAAGAGACCCAGTACTTC.

The rearrangement links TRBV12-3 or TRBV12-4 to TRBJ2-7, with D perhaps TRBD2 (5 bases). Trimming pared 3 bases from V and 7 bases from J, leaving 10 bases between. CDR3 length: 12 residues. Here the CDR3 reads CASSFPWREQYF. The CDR3 DNA reads TGTGCCAGCAGTTTCCCGTGGAGGGAGCAGTACTTC.

This clone was found once. J is TRBJ2-1 and V is TRBV27; 7 bases match TRBD2. J lost 2 bases, V lost 5 bases, and 6 bases had no gene match. Per the germline V gene, CDR1 is MNHEY and CDR2 is SMNVEV (reference sequence). The CDR3 contains 15 residues. The chain's CDR3 is CASSPGRATYNEQFF. The CDR3 bases are TGTGCCAGCAGTCCGGGGAGGGCCACCTACAATGAGCAGTTCTTC.

The V gene is TRBV9, the J gene TRBJ1-3; D is unclear. From germline, CDR1 is SGDLS and CDR2 YYNGEE. CDR3 length equals 15 residues. Trimming stripped 3 bases from V and 0 bases from J, with 10 bases between. CDR3 region: CASSARRGSGNTIYF. The CDR3 DNA follows: TGTGCCAGCAGCGCCCGCCGGGGCTCTGGAAACACCATATATTTT.

This sequence joins TRBV15 and TRBJ1-5; 9 nucleotides match TRBD1. Germline V gene data show CDR1 as LNHNV and CDR2 as YYDKDF (reference sequence). The J segment lost 4 bases and the V segment lost 7 bases, leaving 11 bases of the junction unmatched. The CDR3 loop spans 16 amino acids. The CDR3 nucleotides read TGTGCCACCAACGTGGACAGGGGAGTAAAAAATCAGCCCCAGCATTTT. Translating gives CATNVDRGVKNQPQHF.

The chain employs TRBV10-3 and TRBJ2-1; 9 nucleotides match TRBD2. V lost 10 bases, J lost 8 bases, and 6 bases stayed unmatched. This CDR3 comprises 12 residues. The V gene's germline CDR1 is ENHRY and CDR2 SYGVKD. The CDR3 is CASGERGDEQFF. The CDR3 DNA sequence: TGTGCCAGCGGGGAGCGGGGGGATGAGCAGTTCTTC.

The chain joins TRBV3-1 (or the pseudogene TRBV3-2) to TRBJ1-2, with D uncertain. V gave up 11 bases and J gave up 8 bases, with 21 bases separating them. CDR3 size: 13 residues. The V gene's germline CDR1 is LGHDT and CDR2 YNNKEL (reference sequence). CDR3 sequence (DNA): TGTGCCGGGCTTATCGGACGCTCGGGGGGCTACACCTTC. Translation gives CAGLIGRSGGYTF.

The chain is built from TRBV4-2 and TRBJ2-2, with 8 bases fitting TRBD1. J was trimmed by 3 bases and V by 3 bases; bases with no gene match: 6. CDR1 is LGHNA, CDR2 YNFKEQ, per germline. The CDR3 length is 16 residues. The CDR3 region is CASSQARDRHTGELFF. Written as DNA, the CDR3 is TGTGCCAGCAGCCAGGCCCGGGACAGGCACACCGGGGAGCTGTTTTTT.

The gene calls are TRBV20-1 and TRBJ1-1; unclear D gene. CDR1 is DFQATT and CDR2 is SNEGSKA in the germline V gene (reference sequence). V was pared by 6 bases and J by 7 bases, with 12 bases between. This CDR3 is 11 amino acids long. The CDR3: CSALRRDEAFF. The CDR3 nucleotides read TGCAGTGCCCTCCGGCGGGATGAAGCTTTCTTT.

The chain carries TRBV30 and TRBJ2-3; TRBD2 is a possible D gene (6 bases). This CDR3 contains 14 residues. The V end was cut by 3 bases, the J end by 0 bases, with 10 bases between. Per germline, CDR1 GTSNPN and CDR2 SVGIG (reference sequence). This chain's CDR3 is CAWRRAGSTDTQYF. The DNA for the CDR3 is TGTGCCTGGAGGAGGGCGGGGAGCACAGATACGCAGTATTTT.

The CDR3 sequence: CASSLGTGNQETQYF. The CDR3 region has the DNA TGTGCCAGCAGCTTAGGGACTGGCAACCAAGAGACCCAGTACTTC. The rearrangement uses TRBV7-8 and TRBJ2-5; D is possibly TRBD2 (5 bases). Deletions cut 1 base from V and 0 bases from J, with 9 bases between. The length of the CDR3 is 15 residues. Germline V lookup: CDR1 SGHVS, CDR2 FQNEAQ. The full variable domain, completed using reference TRBV7-8 and TRBJ2-5, is GAGVSQSPRYKVAKRGQDVALRCDPISGHVSLFWYQQALGQGPEFLTYFQNEAQLDKSGLPSDRFFAERPEGSVSTLKIQRTQQEDSAVYLCASSLGTGNQETQYFGPGTRLLVL.

The chain couples TRBV7-2 to TRBJ2-3, with D possibly TRBD1 on 5 matching bases. The germline V gene encodes CDR1 SGHTA and CDR2 FQGNSA. The V end was cut by 1 base, the J end by 6 bases, with 14 bases between. The CDR3 is 15 residues long. The CDR3 bases are TGTGCCAGCAGCTTAGGTGGGGCAGGTCAGGATACGCAGTATTTT. Translating it yields CASSLGGAGQDTQYF.

The chain uses TRBV27 and TRBJ2-7; TRBD1 matches at 11 bases. CDR3 length: 15 residues. Germline trimming cut 4 bases from V and 1 base from J; bases unmatched to any gene: 3. The germline CDR1 and CDR2 sequences are MNHEY and SMNVEV (reference sequence). CDR3 coding DNA: TGTGCCAGCAGTTGGGGACAGGGGGTGTCCTACGAGCAGTACTTC. This codes for CASSWGQGVSYEQYF.

The chain links TRBV6-4 to TRBJ2-3, with a possible D match to TRBD1 (6 bases). Trimming removed 6 bases at V and 8 bases at J, with 9 bases between. The CDR3 runs 11 residues. Germline values: CDR1 MRHNA, CDR2 SNTAGT. CDR3 nucleotides: TGTGCCAGCAGAACAGGGCTTACGCAGTATTTT. Amino acids: CASRTGLTQYF.

This clone has more than one count but fewer than ten. The chain recombines TRBV6-6 with TRBJ1-5, with 10 bases matching TRBD1. The V gene end was trimmed by 7 bases and the J gene end by 7 bases; junction bases not matched to a gene: 13. The CDR3 runs 16 residues. Germline CDR1 reads MNHNY; CDR2 reads SVGAGI (reference sequence). The CDR3 here is CASMTTGGSGRQPQHF. In DNA, the CDR3 is TGTGCCAGCATGACGACAGGGGGCTCCGGACGACAGCCCCAGCATTTT.

The chain uses TRBV5-4 and TRBJ2-2; TRBD1 aligns across 10 bases. The germline CDR1 and CDR2 sequences are SGHNT and YYREEE (reference sequence). V dropped 4 bases and J dropped 3; count of bases not matched to a gene: 6. This CDR3 contains 16 residues. The CDR3 region is CASSIDRGRDTGELFF. CDR3 DNA: TGTGCCAGCAGCATTGACAGGGGGCGCGACACCGGGGAGCTGTTTTTT.